This T cell receptor (beta chain) came from a study of blood T cell repertoires in COVID-19. Study details: The United States, Italy and Spain supplied acute and convalescent COVID-19 samples. PBMCs, B-cell-depleted T cells, or T cells were the source of the cDNA or gDNA that made up the material.

Assay: immunoSEQ multiplex PCR; the TCRdb copy retains only in-frame clones and omits some. The sample lists approximately 150,000 clones, 82% occurring once. The V gene lost 5 bases and the J gene lost 3 bases, with 13 bases spanning the gap. The CDR3 contains 14 residues. CDR1 is MNHEY and CDR2 is SVGAGI in the germline V gene. Grouping used clinical history reported by participants in a survey and questionnaire. This chain connects TRBV6-5 to TRBJ1-1; weak D call: TRBD1 (6 bases). Material: PBMCs or T cells enriched from blood (not recorded which). The clonotype was recovered from a man aged 55 to 70 who had recovered from COVID-19. For the CDR3, the DNA is TGTGCCAGCAGTCCACAGGGACCTTACACTGAAGCTTTCTTT. Residues: CASSPQGPYTEAFF.